Following are 26 T cell receptor beta chains from one sample sequenced in a study of human T cells and chemical hapten exposure. Time point here: patch test 1, 2 weeks after DPC sensitization. The treatment was: therapeutic diphenylcyclopropenone sensitization with weekly scalp DPC. TCRdb itself ran the RACE reads through MiXCR, one entry per CDR3 protein. The sample consists of around 99,000 distinct CDR3 sequences, around 12% of them appearing once. The source was whole blood, collected in connection with sensitization to the hapten diphenylcyclopropenone (DPC). The receptors here all came from a woman between 40 and 50 years old with alopecia areata. Some clones in this sample may be carry-over from other donors' samples.

This clonotype appeared a few times. V and J are TRBV12-3 or TRBV12-4 and TRBJ1-5; 7 bases match TRBD1. The CDR3 extends over 15 amino acids. After removal of 6 bases from V and 2 bases from J, the junction contained 7 bases not matched to a gene. The chain's CDR3 is CASSGQAAGNQPQHF. CDR3 DNA sequence: TGTGCCAGCAGCGGACAGGCTGCCGGCAATCAGCCCCAGCATTTT.

The table lists this clonotype with many counts. Germline and junction disagree at one end, which may indicate a read error. Here the CDR3 reads CASSQLGPRNSPLHF. CDR3 coding DNA: TGTGCCAGCAGCCAATTGGGACCGAGAAATTCGCCCCTCCACTTT. J is TRBJ1-6 and V is TRBV7-9; possibly TRBD1 for D (5 bases). The CDR3 has 15 residues. CDR1 SEHNR and CDR2 FQNEAQ come from the germline V gene (reference sequence).

This clonotype was counted a few times. J is TRBJ2-1 and V is TRBV6-5; the D is unclear. V was cut by 2 bases and J by 4 bases, with 12 bases left in between. Germline CDR1 is MNHEY and CDR2 is SVGAGI. This CDR3 region has 15 residues. CDR3: CASSYLSQPYNEQFF. The CDR3 bases are TGTGCCAGCAGTTACCTCTCACAGCCTTACAATGAGCAGTTCTTC.

V usage is TRBV5-1 and J usage is TRBJ2-5; D ambiguous. The CDR3 is 14 amino acids. Trimming shortened V by 10 bases and J by 2 bases, and 18 bases separated the two germline ends. Germline CDR1 reads SGHRS; CDR2 reads YFSETQ. As DNA, the CDR3 is TGCGCCTCTCGGCCCGGTTATGGGCAAGAGACCCAGTACTTC. Protein sequence: CASRPGYGQETQYF. The full variable domain, completed using reference TRBV5-1 and TRBJ2-5, is KAGVTQTPRYLIKTRGQQVTLSCSPISGHRSVSWYQQTPGQGLQFLFEYFSETQRNKGNFPGRFSGRQFSNSRSEMNVSTLELGDSALYLCASRPGYGQETQYFGPGTRLLVL.

This clonotype was counted only a few times. The V call is TRBV29-1, the J call TRBJ2-2; 7 bases map to TRBD2. The CDR3 is 17 amino acids. Trimming cost V 6 bases and J 0 bases; bases outside gene matches: 13. The germline CDR1 and CDR2 sequences are SQVTM and ANQGSEA. DNA for the CDR3: TGCAGCGTCTCTCAAGTCCCGGGACTATCGAACACCGGGGAGCTGTTTTTT. Translated, it gives CSVSQVPGLSNTGELFF.

This clonotype turned up a few times. The gene calls are TRBV7-2 and TRBJ1-1, with D uncertain. Germline values: CDR1 SGHTA, CDR2 FQGNSA. CDR3 length: 13 residues. Between the trimmed V and J ends, which lost 3 bases and 1 base, there was a span of 6 bases. The CDR3 region is CASSFAGNTEAFF. CDR3 coding DNA: TGTGCCAGCAGCTTTGCAGGGAACACTGAAGCTTTCTTT.

This clonotype was seen at least ten times. The J gene is TRBJ2-7, the V gene TRBV28; tentatively, D is TRBD1 (7 bases). Germline V gene data show CDR1 as MDHEN and CDR2 as SYDVKM. This CDR3 is built from 13 residues. Trimming took 3 bases from V and 7 from J, leaving 13 bases between them. The CDR3 nucleotides are TGTGCCAGCAGTTTGGAGGGGGCGCGAGAGCAGTACTTC. Translating it yields CASSLEGAREQYF.

This chain connects TRBV27 to TRBJ2-3, with 7 bases lining up with TRBD2. CDR1 and CDR2 from the germline V gene are MNHEY and SMNVEV (reference sequence). The CDR3 sequence is 15 residues long. The V gene end was trimmed by 2 bases and the J gene end by 2 bases; junction bases not matched to a gene: 4. For the CDR3, the DNA is TGTGCCAGCAGTTTACGCGGGGGTACCACAGATACGCAGTATTTT. Protein product: CASSLRGGTTDTQYF.

The sample holds a few counts of this clonotype. V and J are TRBV9 and TRBJ2-7, with 7 bases aligning to TRBD2. Losses at the gene ends were 6 bases for V and 3 bases for J; bases not matched to a gene: 12. The CDR3 covers 15 residues. Germline values: CDR1 SGDLS, CDR2 YYNGEE. The CDR3 here is CASISAGDTLYEQYF. In DNA, the CDR3 is TGTGCCAGCATCAGTGCGGGGGATACCCTCTACGAGCAGTACTTC.

The gene calls are TRBV9 and TRBJ2-1; tentative D call: TRBD2 (6 bases). The CDR3 is 16 residues long. Per the germline V gene, CDR1 is SGDLS and CDR2 is YYNGEE. The germline V and J ends were trimmed by 2 bases and 3 bases, with 15 bases remaining between them. CDR3 in amino acids: CASSVSAGLDYNEQFF. CDR3 sequence (DNA): TGTGCCAGCAGCGTTTCAGCGGGTTTGGACTACAATGAGCAGTTCTTC.

This chain joins TRBV28 and TRBJ2-5; TRBD2 aligns across 7 bases. CDR1 is MDHEN and CDR2 is SYDVKM in the germline V gene. The CDR3 sequence is 13 residues long. The V segment lost 5 bases and the J segment 6 bases; nucleotides outside the gene matches: 6. CDR3 DNA: TGTGCCAGCAGTCTCGGGAGGTACAAGACCCAGTACTTC. Translated: CASSLGRYKTQYF.

V is TRBV27 and J is TRBJ1-1, with D possibly matching TRBD1 (6 bases). The ends were cut back, 3 bases at V and 8 bases at J, with 13 bases in the middle. Germline V gene sequence: CDR1 MNHEY, CDR2 SMNVEV (reference sequence). The CDR3 extends over 13 amino acids. The CDR3 DNA follows: TGTGCCAGCAGTTTGATGGGGGCAGGGGAAGCTTTCTTT. Protein sequence: CASSLMGAGEAFF.

This clonotype is labeled medium-sized. The V call is TRBV29-1, the J call TRBJ2-1, with a weak D call TRBD2 (5 bases). V was clipped by 3 bases and J by 9 bases, with 15 bases between them. CDR3 size: 13 residues. Germline lookup yields CDR1 SQVTM and CDR2 ANQGSEA. The CDR3 DNA sequence: TGCAGCGTTGATTTGGGCAGCGGCATTGAGCAGTTCTTC. It specifies CSVDLGSGIEQFF.

This chain connects TRBV28 to TRBJ2-1; TRBD1 or TRBD2 may be the D gene (5 bases each). The germline V and J ends were trimmed by 4 bases and 10 bases, with 14 bases remaining between them. This CDR3 comprises 13 residues. Germline loops: CDR1 MDHEN, CDR2 SYDVKM. CDR3 loop: CASSSSGTGEQFF. For the CDR3, the DNA is TGTGCCAGCAGTTCTTCTGGGACGGGAGAGCAGTTCTTC.

This clonotype has ten or more counts. V gene TRBV29-1 combines with J gene TRBJ2-2, with D unresolved. Trimming shortened V by 2 bases and J by 1 base, and 5 bases separated the two germline ends. The CDR3 covers 13 residues. The germline CDR1 and CDR2 sequences are SQVTM and ANQGSEA. CDR3 protein: CSVEKGNTGELFF. CDR3 nucleotides: TGCAGCGTTGAAAAGGGGAACACCGGGGAGCTGTTTTTT.

This chain joins TRBV4-3 and TRBJ2-7; TRBD1 aligns across 8 bases. Losses at the gene ends were 1 base for V and 8 bases for J; bases not matched to a gene: 1. The CDR3 spans 12 residues. CDR1 and CDR2 (germline): LGHNA, YSLEER. The CDR3 region is CASSQGQGKQYF. CDR3 DNA: TGCGCCAGCAGCCAAGGACAGGGGAAGCAGTACTTC.

This clonotype has a count of ten or more. This rearrangement joins TRBV29-1 to TRBJ2-7; possibly TRBD2 for D (5 bases). The germline CDR1 and CDR2 sequences are SQVTM and ANQGSEA. This CDR3 has 13 residues. V dropped 5 bases and J dropped 5 bases, with 16 bases sitting between them. The CDR3 loop reads CSVSVTGRDEQYF. Here the CDR3 DNA reads TGCAGCGTTTCCGTGACTGGGAGAGACGAGCAGTACTTC.

This clonotype was recorded at least ten times. The chain has TRBV20-1 and TRBJ1-4; TRBD1 aligns across 8 bases. The length of the CDR3 is 13 residues. CDR1 DFQATT and CDR2 SNEGSKA come from the germline V gene (reference sequence). V shed 4 bases and J 7 bases; nucleotides not matched to a gene: 5. CDR3 coding DNA: TGCAGTGCTACAGGGGGCGCAGGTGAAAAACTGTTTTTT. Its protein is CSATGGAGEKLFF.

This clonotype was counted at least ten times. The V call is TRBV7-9, the J call TRBJ1-1; D is uncertain. The ends were cut back, 6 bases at V and 5 bases at J, with 4 bases in the middle. Germline CDR1 reads SEHNR; CDR2 reads FQNEAQ (reference sequence). The CDR3 is made up of 10 amino acids. The CDR3 spells CASSGTEAFF. DNA for the CDR3: TGTGCCAGCAGTGGAACTGAAGCTTTCTTT.

This clonotype has only a few counts. V and J are TRBV29-1 and TRBJ2-3; D assignment may be TRBD1 or TRBD2 (5 bases each). Germline loops: CDR1 SQVTM, CDR2 ANQGSEA. The CDR3 covers 13 residues. Trimming shortened V by 3 bases and J by 0 bases, and 7 bases separated the two germline ends. The CDR3 coding sequence is TGCAGCGTTGACCGGGACAGCACAGATACGCAGTATTTT. This sequence encodes CSVDRDSTDTQYF.

CDR3 DNA sequence: TGTGCCAGCAGTGAACTTAGCGAGACCCAGTACTTC. Translation gives CASSELSETQYF. The rearrangement joins TRBV6-1 to TRBJ2-5; D unresolved. Looked up from germline, CDR1 is MNHNS and CDR2 is SASEGT. The CDR3 sequence is 12 residues long. V gave up 2 bases and J gave up 5 bases, with 6 bases separating them.

This clonotype came up a few times. The DNA of the CDR3 is TGTGCCAGCTCACCCGGGGACAGGGGGCGAGATACGCAGTATTTT. Protein product: CASSPGDRGRDTQYF. This chain uses TRBV18 with TRBJ2-3; 12 bases are shared with TRBD1. CDR1 KGHSH and CDR2 LQKENI come from the germline V gene. The CDR3 totals 15 residues. Trimming cost V 3 bases and J 5 bases; bases outside gene matches: 3.

The chain employs TRBV11-1 and TRBJ2-4; D possibly uses TRBD1 or TRBD2 (6 bases each). With 5 bases removed from V and 8 bases from J, the gap between germline ends came to 13 bases. The CDR3 has 13 residues. Germline V lookup: CDR1 SGHAT, CDR2 FQDESV (reference sequence). The DNA of the CDR3 is TGTGCCAGCAGCCGGGGGCGCCGGGACATTCAGTACTTC. Protein product: CASSRGRRDIQYF.

This clonotype was observed a few times. The V call is TRBV4-1, the J call TRBJ2-2; 12 bases match TRBD1. Germline V CDR1 and CDR2: MGHRA, YSYEKL. Unmatched junction bases numbered 4, after V lost 4 bases and J lost 4 bases. The CDR3 totals 16 residues. The CDR3 sequence: CASSRGQGAITGELFF. The CDR3 DNA follows: TGCGCCAGCAGCCGGGGACAGGGGGCGATCACCGGGGAGCTGTTTTTT.

This chain joins TRBV5-5 and TRBJ1-5; D gene ambiguous. The germline V and J ends were trimmed by 0 bases and 7 bases, with 11 bases remaining between them. Germline values: CDR1 SGHKS, CDR2 YYEKEE (reference sequence). The CDR3 loop spans 14 amino acids. The CDR3 region has the DNA TGTGCCAGCAGCTTGGGCCTTTTGAGCCAGCCCCAGCATTTT. Its protein is CASSLGLLSQPQHF.

This chain connects TRBV4-3 to TRBJ2-5; D is possibly TRBD2 (6 bases). The ends were cut back, 1 base at V and 2 bases at J, with 11 bases in the middle. CDR1 is LGHNA and CDR2 is YSLEER in the germline V gene. The CDR3 has 15 amino acids. The CDR3 loop is CASSQAHGTQETQYF. The CDR3 bases are TGCGCCAGCAGCCAAGCTCACGGGACTCAAGAGACCCAGTACTTC.